This T cell receptor beta chain was captured by sequencing in a study of T cells after yellow fever vaccination. The study, taken as a whole, reports: Contaminants from the bulk population, in the form of abundant clonotypes, could be found in FACS-sorted repertoires.

Synthesis of TCR cDNA relied on 5'RACE template switching, which attached a universal primer site and UMIs. TCRdb called the 5' RACE reads again in MiXCR, with one record for every CDR3 protein. The sample records 350,000 to 450,000 distinct CDR3 sequences, over 5% being singletons. The CDR3 is 15 amino acids. Trimming took 5 bases from V and 4 from J, leaving 18 bases between them. Germline CDR1 MNHEY, CDR2 SVGEGT. With respect to this clonotype: Its target is unknown.

The sample here was PBMCs, taken 5 days after the yellow fever booster vaccination. The chain links TRBV6-2 or TRBV6-3 to TRBJ2-7, with a possible D match to TRBD1 (5 bases). The TCR originated in a man aged 30 to 45 who received the YFV17D yellow fever vaccine. The CDR3, as DNA: TGTGCCAGCAGTGGGGCTCTTGGGCTGGTTTACGAGCAGTACTTC. Translating gives CASSGALGLVYEQYF.